This record concerns one T cell receptor (beta chain) sequence. Some clones are missing from TCRdb's copy, which holds only in-frame ones; the method was immunoSEQ multiplex PCR. The sample has hundreds of thousands of clones, about 92% seen once. Germline lookup yields CDR1 LNHDA and CDR2 SQIVND (reference sequence). The CDR3 has 14 residues. V lost 3 bases and J 2 bases, leaving 10 bases between the germline ends. As to treatment: over 15 received Ad26.COV2.S at low or high dose, single or two shots; about 5 received placebo; per-sample allocation not given. Vaccine and placebo recipients were sampled on day 63 after the first injection. This sample was taken from a study of Ad26.COV2.S vaccination and SARS-CoV-2 variants.

The chain employs TRBV19 and TRBJ1-2; D ambiguous. This clonotype was sampled from a person between 18 and 65 years old who received the Ad26.COV2.S COVID-19 vaccine or a placebo. Specimen: peripheral blood, collected in a trial of Ad26.COV2.S vaccine versus placebo. The CDR3 sequence is CASSIGRPNYGYTF. CDR3 bases: TGTGCCAGTAGTATTGGCAGACCCAACTATGGCTACACCTTC.